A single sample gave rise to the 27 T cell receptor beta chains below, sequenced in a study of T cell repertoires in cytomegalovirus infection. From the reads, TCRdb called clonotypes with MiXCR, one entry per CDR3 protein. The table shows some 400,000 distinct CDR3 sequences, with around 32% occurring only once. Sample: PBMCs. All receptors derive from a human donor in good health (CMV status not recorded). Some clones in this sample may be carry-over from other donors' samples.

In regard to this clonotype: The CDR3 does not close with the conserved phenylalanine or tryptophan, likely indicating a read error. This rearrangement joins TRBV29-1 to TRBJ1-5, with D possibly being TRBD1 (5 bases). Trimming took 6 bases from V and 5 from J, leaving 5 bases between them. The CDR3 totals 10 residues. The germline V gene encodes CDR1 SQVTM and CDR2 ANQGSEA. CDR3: CSVGDQPQHS. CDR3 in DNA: TGCAGCGTGGGGGATCAGCCCCAGCATTCT.

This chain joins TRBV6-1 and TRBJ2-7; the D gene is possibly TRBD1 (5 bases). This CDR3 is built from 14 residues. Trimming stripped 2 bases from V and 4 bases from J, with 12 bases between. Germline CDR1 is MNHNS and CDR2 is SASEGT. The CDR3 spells CASSERWGNYEQYF. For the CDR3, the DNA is TGTGCCAGCAGTGAAAGGTGGGGCAATTACGAGCAGTACTTC.

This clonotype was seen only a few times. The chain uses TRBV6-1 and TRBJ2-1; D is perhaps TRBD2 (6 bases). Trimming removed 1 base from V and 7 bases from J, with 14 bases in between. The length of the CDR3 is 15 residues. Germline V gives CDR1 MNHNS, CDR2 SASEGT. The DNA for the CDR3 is TGTGCCAGCAGTGAAGGCCGACCCGGGGGAAATGAGCAGTTCTTC. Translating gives CASSEGRPGGNEQFF.

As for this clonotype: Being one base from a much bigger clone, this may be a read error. The CDR3 DNA is TGTGCCAGCTCCGGGACAACGAACACCGGGGAGCTGATTTTT. As protein: CASSGTTNTGELIF. The genes are TRBV7-6 and TRBJ2-2, with D possibly TRBD1 on 6 matching bases. The germline V gene has CDR1 SGHVS and CDR2 FNYEAQ. The CDR3 consists of 14 residues.

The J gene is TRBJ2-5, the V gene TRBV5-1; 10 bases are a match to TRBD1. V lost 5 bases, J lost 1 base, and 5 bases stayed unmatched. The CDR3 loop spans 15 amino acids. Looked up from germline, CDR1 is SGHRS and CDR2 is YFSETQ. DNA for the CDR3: TGCGCCAGCAGGGGGACAGGGGCTATCCAAGAGACCCAGTACTTC. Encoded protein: CASRGTGAIQETQYF.

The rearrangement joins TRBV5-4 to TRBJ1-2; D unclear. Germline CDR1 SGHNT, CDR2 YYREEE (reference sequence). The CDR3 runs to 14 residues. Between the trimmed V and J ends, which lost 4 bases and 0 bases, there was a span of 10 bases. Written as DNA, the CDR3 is TGTGCCAGCAGCCTCAGGATAACTAACTATGGCTACACCTTC. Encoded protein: CASSLRITNYGYTF. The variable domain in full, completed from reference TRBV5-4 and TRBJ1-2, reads ETGVTQSPTHLIKTRGQQVTLRCSSQSGHNTVSWYQQALGQGPQFIFQYYREEENGRGNFPPRFSGLQFPNYSSELNVNALELDDSALYLCASSLRITNYGYTFGSGTRLTVV.

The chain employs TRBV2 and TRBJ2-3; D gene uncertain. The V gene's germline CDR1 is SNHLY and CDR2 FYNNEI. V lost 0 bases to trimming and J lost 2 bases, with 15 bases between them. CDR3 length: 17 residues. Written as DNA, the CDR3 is TGTGCCAGCAGTGAAGCGTCGGTGGCCAGTCCCACAGATACGCAGTATTTT. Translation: CASSEASVASPTDTQYF.

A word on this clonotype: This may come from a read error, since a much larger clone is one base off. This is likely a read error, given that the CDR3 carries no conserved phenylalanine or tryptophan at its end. The CDR3 sequence is CASSLVEFNEQYC. The CDR3 DNA is TGTGCCAGCAGCTTAGTGGAGTTCAACGAGCAGTACTGC. The chain recombines TRBV7-6 with TRBJ2-7; no clear D gene. The CDR3 runs 13 residues. V lost 1 base, J lost 5 bases, and 9 bases lay in between. Germline V gene data show CDR1 as SGHVS and CDR2 as FNYEAQ.

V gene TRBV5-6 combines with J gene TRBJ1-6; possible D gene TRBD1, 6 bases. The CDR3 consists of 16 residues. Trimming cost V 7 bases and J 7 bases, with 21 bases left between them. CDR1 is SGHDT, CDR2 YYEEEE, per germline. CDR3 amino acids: CASFPRGGSKNSPLHF. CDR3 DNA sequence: TGTGCCAGCTTCCCGAGGGGGGGCTCTAAAAATTCACCCCTCCACTTT. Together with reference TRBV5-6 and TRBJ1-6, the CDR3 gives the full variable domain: DAGVTQSPTHLIKTRGQQVTLRCSPKSGHDTVSWYQQALGQGPQFIFQYYEEEERQRGNFPDRFSGHQFPNYSSELNVNALLLGDSALYLCASFPRGGSKNSPLHFGNGTRLTVT.

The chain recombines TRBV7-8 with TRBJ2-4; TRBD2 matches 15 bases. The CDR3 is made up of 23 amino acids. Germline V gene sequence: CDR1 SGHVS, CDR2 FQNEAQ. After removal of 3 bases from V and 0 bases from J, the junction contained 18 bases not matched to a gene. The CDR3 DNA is TGTGCCAGCAGCTTGAGATGGACTAGCGGGGGGGCCAATCGGCCCTTAGCCAAAAACATTCAGTACTTC. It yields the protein CASSLRWTSGGANRPLAKNIQYF.

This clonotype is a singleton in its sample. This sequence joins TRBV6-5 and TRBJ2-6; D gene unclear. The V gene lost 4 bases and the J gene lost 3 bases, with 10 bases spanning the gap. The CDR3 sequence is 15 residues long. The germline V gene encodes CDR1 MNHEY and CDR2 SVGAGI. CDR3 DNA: TGTGCCAGCAGTTCGTCCCTTGGTGGGGCCAACGTCCTGACTTTC. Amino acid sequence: CASSSSLGGANVLTF.

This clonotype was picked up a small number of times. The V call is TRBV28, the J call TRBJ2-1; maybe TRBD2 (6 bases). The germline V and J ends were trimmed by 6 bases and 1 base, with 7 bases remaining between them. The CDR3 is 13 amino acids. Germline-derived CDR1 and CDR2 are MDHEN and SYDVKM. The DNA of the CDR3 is TGTGCCAGCAGCGGGAGATCCTACAATGAGCAGTTCTTC. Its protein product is CASSGRSYNEQFF.

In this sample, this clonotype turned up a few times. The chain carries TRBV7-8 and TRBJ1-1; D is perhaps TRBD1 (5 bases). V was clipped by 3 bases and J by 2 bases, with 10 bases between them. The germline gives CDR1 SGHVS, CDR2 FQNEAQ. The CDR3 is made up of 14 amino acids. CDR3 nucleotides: TGTGCCAGCAGCTTCCAGACAGACAACACTGAAGCTTTCTTT. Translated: CASSFQTDNTEAFF.

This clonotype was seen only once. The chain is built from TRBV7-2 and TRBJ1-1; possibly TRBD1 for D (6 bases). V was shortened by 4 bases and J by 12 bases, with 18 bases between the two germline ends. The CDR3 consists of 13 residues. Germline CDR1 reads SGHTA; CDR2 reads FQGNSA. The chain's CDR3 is CASSSRAGTCSFF. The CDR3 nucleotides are TGTGCCAGCAGCTCCCGGGCCGGGACATGTTCTTTCTTT.

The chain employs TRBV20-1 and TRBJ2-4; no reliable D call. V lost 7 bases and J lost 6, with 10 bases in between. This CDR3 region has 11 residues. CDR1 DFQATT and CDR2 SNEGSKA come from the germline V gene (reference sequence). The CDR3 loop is CSVGDGNIQYF. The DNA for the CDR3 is TGCAGTGTTGGGGATGGAAACATTCAGTACTTC.

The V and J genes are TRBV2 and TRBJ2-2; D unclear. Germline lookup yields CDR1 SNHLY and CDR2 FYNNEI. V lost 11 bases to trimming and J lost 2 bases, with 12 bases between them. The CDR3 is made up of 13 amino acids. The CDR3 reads CAGQEFNTGELFF. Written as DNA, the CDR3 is TGTGCCGGGCAGGAATTTAACACCGGGGAGCTGTTTTTT.

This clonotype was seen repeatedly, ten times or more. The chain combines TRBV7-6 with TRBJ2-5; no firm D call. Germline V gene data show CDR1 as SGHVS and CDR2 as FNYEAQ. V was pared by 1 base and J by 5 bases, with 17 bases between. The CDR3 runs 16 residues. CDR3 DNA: TGTGCCAGCAGCTTAGGGCGGAGCCGATTTCAGGAGACCCAGTACTTC. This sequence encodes CASSLGRSRFQETQYF.

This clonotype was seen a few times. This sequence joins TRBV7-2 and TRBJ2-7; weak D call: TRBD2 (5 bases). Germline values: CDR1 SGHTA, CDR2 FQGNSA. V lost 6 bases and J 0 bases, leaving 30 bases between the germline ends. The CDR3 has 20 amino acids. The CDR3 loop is CASSPSTQVLIGISSYEQYF. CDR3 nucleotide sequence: TGTGCCAGCAGTCCTTCGACGCAGGTTCTGATCGGGATTAGCTCCTACGAGCAGTACTTC.

CDR3 in DNA: TGTGCCAGCAGTTACTCGGCGGACAGGGCCCGTTCCTACGAGCAGTACTTC. It specifies CASSYSADRARSYEQYF. V and J are TRBV6-6 and TRBJ2-7, with TRBD1 matching over 8 bases. V lost 0 bases, J lost 1 base, and 8 bases stayed unmatched. CDR1 is MNHNY, CDR2 SVGAGI, per germline (reference sequence). This CDR3 region has 17 residues.

The CDR3 loop is CAGSAPGAGANVLTF. CDR3 in DNA: TGTGCCGGTTCAGCTCCGGGGGCTGGGGCCAACGTCCTGACTTTC. V is TRBV7-9 and J is TRBJ2-6; D perhaps matches TRBD2 (6 bases). CDR3 size: 15 residues. V was trimmed by 11 bases and J by 2 bases, leaving 16 bases between them. Germline V lookup: CDR1 SEHNR, CDR2 FQNEAQ (reference sequence).

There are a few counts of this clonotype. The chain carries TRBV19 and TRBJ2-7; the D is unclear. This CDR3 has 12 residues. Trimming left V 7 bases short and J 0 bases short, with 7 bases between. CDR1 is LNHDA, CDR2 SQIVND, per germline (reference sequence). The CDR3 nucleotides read TGTGCCAGTACTTCCTCCTCCTACGAGCAGTACTTC. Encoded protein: CASTSSSYEQYF.

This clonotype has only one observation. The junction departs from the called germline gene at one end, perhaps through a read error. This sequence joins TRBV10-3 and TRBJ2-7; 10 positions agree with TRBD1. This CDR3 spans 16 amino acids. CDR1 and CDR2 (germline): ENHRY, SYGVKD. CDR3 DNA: TGTGCCCTCAGCGAGGACAGGGGGGGCCCTTTCTACGAGCAGTACTTC. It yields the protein CALSEDRGGPFYEQYF.

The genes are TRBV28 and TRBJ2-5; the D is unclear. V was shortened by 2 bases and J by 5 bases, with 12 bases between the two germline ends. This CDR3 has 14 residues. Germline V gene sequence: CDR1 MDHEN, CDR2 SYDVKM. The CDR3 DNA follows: TGTGCCAGCAGTTTAGCAAAGGTGCGGGAGACCCAGTACTTC. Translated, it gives CASSLAKVRETQYF.

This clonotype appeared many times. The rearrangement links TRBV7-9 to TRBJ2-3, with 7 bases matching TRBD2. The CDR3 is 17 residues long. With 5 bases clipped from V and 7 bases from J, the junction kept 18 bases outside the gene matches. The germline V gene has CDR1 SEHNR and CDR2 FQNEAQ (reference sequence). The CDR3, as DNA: TGTGCCAGCAGCGGGGACGGGGTAGCGGGTTGGGAGAATACGCAGTATTTT. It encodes CASSGDGVAGWENTQYF.

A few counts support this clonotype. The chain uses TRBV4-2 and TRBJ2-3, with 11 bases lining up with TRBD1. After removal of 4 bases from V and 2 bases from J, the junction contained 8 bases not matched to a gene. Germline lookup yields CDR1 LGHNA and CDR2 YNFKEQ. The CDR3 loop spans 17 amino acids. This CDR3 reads CASSPDRGLGSTDTQYF. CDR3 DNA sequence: TGTGCCAGCAGCCCGGACAGGGGGCTCGGCTCCACAGATACGCAGTATTTT.

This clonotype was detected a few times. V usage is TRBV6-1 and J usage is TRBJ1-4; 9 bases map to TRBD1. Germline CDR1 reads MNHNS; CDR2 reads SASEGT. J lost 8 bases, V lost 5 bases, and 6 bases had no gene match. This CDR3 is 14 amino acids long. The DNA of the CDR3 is TGTGCCAGCAGTAACAGGGGGCGAGGGGAAAAACTGTTTTTT. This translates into CASSNRGRGEKLFF.

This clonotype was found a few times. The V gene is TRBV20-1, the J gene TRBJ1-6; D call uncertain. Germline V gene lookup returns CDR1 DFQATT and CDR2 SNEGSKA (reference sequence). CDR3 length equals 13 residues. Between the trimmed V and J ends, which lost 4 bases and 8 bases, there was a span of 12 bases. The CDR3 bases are TGCAGTGCTAAGGAGGGTCCCCATTCACCCCTCCACTTT. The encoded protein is CSAKEGPHSPLHF.